The sequence of this T cell receptor beta chain was determined in a study of T cells after somatic rescue of genetic block. The CDR3 has 17 amino acids. Produced via immunoSEQ multiplex PCR; TCRdb's table is partial and in-frame only. This sample carries some 13,000 clones, over 65% of them seen once, and the ten largest clones take roughly a fifth. Sequencing was carried out using peripheral blood mononuclear cells (PBMCs). The chain combines TRBV21-1 with TRBJ1-1; no check of the table's D call, TRBD1, against the DNA was made. TRBV21-1 is a pseudogene segment. The receptor's source is a boy aged 10-17 years. The CDR3, as DNA: TGTGCCAGCAGCAACACGCGTTTTTTAGACAGGGAAACTGAAGCTTTCTTT. This translates into CASSNTRFLDRETEAFF.